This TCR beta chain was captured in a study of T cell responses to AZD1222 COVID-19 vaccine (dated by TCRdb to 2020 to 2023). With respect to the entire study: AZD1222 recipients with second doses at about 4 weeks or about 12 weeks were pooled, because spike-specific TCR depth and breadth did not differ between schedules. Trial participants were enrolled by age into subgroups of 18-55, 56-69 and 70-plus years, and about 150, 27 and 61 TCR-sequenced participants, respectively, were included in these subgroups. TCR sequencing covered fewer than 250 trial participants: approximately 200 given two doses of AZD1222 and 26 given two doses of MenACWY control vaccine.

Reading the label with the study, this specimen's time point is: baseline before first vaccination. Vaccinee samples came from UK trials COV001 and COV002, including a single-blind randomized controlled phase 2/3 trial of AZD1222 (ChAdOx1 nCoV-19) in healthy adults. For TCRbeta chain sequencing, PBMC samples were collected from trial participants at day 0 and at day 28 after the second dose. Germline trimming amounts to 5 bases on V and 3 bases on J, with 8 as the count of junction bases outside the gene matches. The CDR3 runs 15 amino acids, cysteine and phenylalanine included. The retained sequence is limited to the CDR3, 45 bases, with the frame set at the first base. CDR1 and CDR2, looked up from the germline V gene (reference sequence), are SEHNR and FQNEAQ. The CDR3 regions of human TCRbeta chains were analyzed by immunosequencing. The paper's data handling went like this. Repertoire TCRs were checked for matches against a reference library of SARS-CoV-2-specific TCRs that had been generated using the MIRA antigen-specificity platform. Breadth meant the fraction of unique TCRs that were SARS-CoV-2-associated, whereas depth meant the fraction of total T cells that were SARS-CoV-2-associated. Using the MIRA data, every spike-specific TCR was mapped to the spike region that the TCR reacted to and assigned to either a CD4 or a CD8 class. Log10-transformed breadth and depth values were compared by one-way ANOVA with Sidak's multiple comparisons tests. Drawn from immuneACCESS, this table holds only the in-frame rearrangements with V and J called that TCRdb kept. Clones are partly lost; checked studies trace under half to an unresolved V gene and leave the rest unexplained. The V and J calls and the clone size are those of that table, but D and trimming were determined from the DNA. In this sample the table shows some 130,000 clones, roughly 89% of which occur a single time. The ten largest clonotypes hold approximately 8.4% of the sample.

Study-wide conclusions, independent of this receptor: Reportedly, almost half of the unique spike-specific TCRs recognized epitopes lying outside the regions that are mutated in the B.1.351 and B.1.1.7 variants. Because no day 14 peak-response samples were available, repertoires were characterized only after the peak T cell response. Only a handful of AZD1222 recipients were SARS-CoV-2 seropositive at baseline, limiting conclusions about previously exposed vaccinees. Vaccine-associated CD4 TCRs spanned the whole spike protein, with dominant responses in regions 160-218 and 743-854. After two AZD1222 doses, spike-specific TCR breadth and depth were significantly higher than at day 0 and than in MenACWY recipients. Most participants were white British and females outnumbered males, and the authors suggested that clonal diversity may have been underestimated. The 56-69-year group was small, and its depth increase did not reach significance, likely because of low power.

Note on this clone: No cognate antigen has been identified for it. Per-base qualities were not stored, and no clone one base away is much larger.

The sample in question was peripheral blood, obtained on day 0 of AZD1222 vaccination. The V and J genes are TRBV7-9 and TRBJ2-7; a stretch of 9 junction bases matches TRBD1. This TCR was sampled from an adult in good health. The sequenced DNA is TGTGCCAGCAGCGTTAACGGACAGGGGATCTACGAGCAGTACTTC. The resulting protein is CASSVNGQGIYEQYF.